This is a list of T cell receptor beta chains from one sample in a study of blood T cell repertoires in COVID-19. Produced via immunoSEQ multiplex PCR; TCRdb's table is partial and in-frame only. Of a few hundred thousand clones in the sample, about nine tenths were seen once. The sample was PBMCs or T cells enriched from blood (not recorded which). The receptors stem from a woman aged 40 to 49 who had been exposed to COVID-19. CDR3s include the opening cysteine and the closing phenylalanine or tryptophan. Each record gives: clone size, J gene, D gene, V gene, CDR3 length, CDR3 DNA, CDR3 protein. A D gene is named only where the DNA matches it firmly. Expanded clones get a size class; other rows say once, few or many, or leave the size out.

- TRBJ1-1 - TRBV27 16 TGTGCCAGCAGTTTGCTCCAGGGGACGGGATACACTGAAGCTTTCTTT CASSLLQGTGYTEAFF
- TRBJ2-7 - TRBV12-3/TRBV12-4 13 TGTGCCAGCCGCAGGGGGGTCGCCTACGAGCAGTACTTC CASRRGVAYEQYF
- TRBJ2-3 - TRBV5-4 17 TGTGCCAGCAGCCATCCCAACCGGGACATTAGCACAGATACGCAGTATTTT CASSHPNRDISTDTQYF
- TRBJ2-5 - TRBV24-1 18 TGTGCCACCAGTGATCCCACGTCTCGGCCCGGGAGAAGGGAGACCCAGTACTTC CATSDPTSRPGRRETQYF
- TRBJ1-1 TRBD1 TRBV7-2 14 TGTGCCAGCAGCCCCGGGACAGGGAGGGCTGAAGCTTTCTTT CASSPGTGRAEAFF
- TRBJ1-2 TRBD1 TRBV3-1/TRBV3-2 16 TGTGCCAGCAGCCCGTTTGCTCTGACAGGGTCCTTTGGCTACACCTTC CASSPFALTGSFGYTF
- TRBJ1-2 - TRBV9 16 TGTGCCAGCAGCCCCCACTCCACCCTCAATACTTATGGCTACACCTTC CASSPHSTLNTYGYTF
- TRBJ2-3 - TRBV7-6 18 TGTGCCAGCAGCCTACGAGGGCACCTCATATCTAGCACAGATACGCAGTATTTT CASSLRGHLISSTDTQYF
- TRBJ1-1 TRBD1 TRBV19 13 TGTGCCAGTAAGGACAGGGGAGGTACTGAAGCTTTCTTT CASKDRGGTEAFF
- TRBJ1-1 TRBD1 TRBV7-3 13 TGTGCCAGCAGCTTTACCGGGACAGGTGAAGCTTTCTTT CASSFTGTGEAFF
- TRBJ1-6 TRBD1 TRBV9 15 TGTGCCAGCAGCGCACAGGACAGGGCAAATTCACCCCTCCACTTT CASSAQDRANSPLHF
- TRBJ2-5 TRBD1 TRBV5-1 13 TGCGCCAGCAGCCCTGGGACAGGAGAGACCCAGTACTTC CASSPGTGETQYF
- TRBJ1-1 - TRBV5-1 15 TGCGCCAGCAGCCTGATTTGGGGGCAGAACACTGAAGCTTTCTTT CASSLIWGQNTEAFF
- TRBJ2-7 - TRBV30 15 TGTGCCTGGAGTGCTAAGAAAGTAGCTGGGTACGAGCAGTACTTC CAWSAKKVAGYEQYF
- TRBJ2-3 TRBD2 TRBV3-1/TRBV3-2 17 TGTGCCAGCAGCCAAGATCCAGCGGGAGGGGGGGTAGATACGCAGTATTTT CASSQDPAGGGVDTQYF
few TRBJ2-7 - TRBV10-3 14 TGTGCCATCAGTGAGAGTGGTAGCGGCTACGAGCAGTACTTC CAISESGSGYEQYF
- TRBJ1-5 TRBD1 TRBV19 13 TGTGCCAGTGGGGGGGACAGGGGGCAGCCCCAGCATTTT CASGGDRGQPQHF
- TRBJ1-2 - TRBV10-3 12 TGTGCCATCAGTGCTGGGGCAGACGGCAAAATCTTC CAISAGADGKIF
- TRBJ1-3 - TRBV30 17 TGTGCCTGGAGCCGTCAGGGAATAAGAGGATCTGGAAACACCATATATTTT CAWSRQGIRGSGNTIYF
- TRBJ2-6 - TRBV7-2 17 TGTGCCAGCAGCTCCAGGACCGGGATCTCTGGGGCCAACGTCCTGACTTTC CASSSRTGISGANVLTF
- TRBJ1-1 - TRBV13 18 TGTGCCAGCAGCTGGCCCCGACAGGTTGGGGCGATGAACACTGAAGCTTTCTTT CASSWPRQVGAMNTEAFF
- TRBJ1-5 - TRBV11-3 13 TGTGCCAGCAGCTTGGGTAGCGGTCAGCCCCAGCATTTT CASSLGSGQPQHF
- TRBJ1-6 - TRBV7-8 15 TGTGCCAGCAGCTTAGTCCGTAGTTATAATTCACCCCTCCACTTT CASSLVRSYNSPLHF
- TRBJ1-3 TRBD1 TRBV29-1 15 TGCAGCGTTGAAGATCGGACAGGGATTGGAAACACCATATATTTT CSVEDRTGIGNTIYF
- TRBJ1-1 - TRBV3-1/TRBV3-2 17 TGTGCCAGCAGCCAAGAGGGCGGGCGGGGCCGGAACACTGAAGCTTTCTTT CASSQEGGRGRNTEAFF
- TRBJ1-3 TRBD1 TRBV5-1 14 TGCGCCAGCAGCTCCGGACAGGCTGGAAACACCATATATTTT CASSSGQAGNTIYF
- TRBJ2-2 - TRBV19 11 TGTGCCAGTAGTACCTCGACGGAGCTGTTTTTT CASSTSTELFF
- TRBJ2-3 TRBD2 TRBV5-6 16 TGTGCCAGCAGCTTAGAACTAGCGGGCCCAACAGATACGCAGTATTTT CASSLELAGPTDTQYF
- TRBJ2-1 TRBD2 TRBV19 20 TGTGCCAGTAGTATGTCCCGACTAGCGGGAACCTCATCCAACACCAATGAGCAGTTCTTC CASSMSRLAGTSSNTNEQFF